Shown below are 26 T cell receptor beta chains from a single sample sequenced in a study of neurological immune-mediated disorders. TCRdb reprocessed the 5' RACE reads with MiXCR, giving one entry per CDR3 protein. In the table there are about 59,000 distinct CDR3 sequences, under 4.5% of which are singletons. The sample consisted of PBMCs. These receptors were taken from a woman between 25 and 40 years old with multiple sclerosis.

Regarding this clonotype: A much larger clone sits a single nucleotide away, making a read error possible. The CDR3 ends on some other residue instead of the conserved phenylalanine or tryptophan, so this is likely a read error. J is TRBJ1-5 and V is TRBV27; no firm D call. Trimming cost V 6 bases and J 0 bases, with 12 bases left between them. Germline V gene data show CDR1 as MNHEY and CDR2 as SMNVEV (reference sequence). The CDR3 sequence is 15 residues long. CDR3 bases: TGTGCCAGCAGAGCAGCGTTTGGTAGCAATCAGCCCCAGCATTGT. This translates into CASRAAFGSNQPQHC.

V and J are TRBV6-5 and TRBJ1-1; maybe TRBD1 (5 bases). The V and J ends lost 7 bases and 0 bases respectively, with 12 bases between them. This CDR3 region has 14 residues. Germline-derived CDR1 and CDR2 are MNHEY and SVGAGI. CDR3 residues: CASTRGGMNTEAFF. Written as DNA, the CDR3 is TGTGCCAGCACCCGGGGGGGGATGAACACTGAAGCTTTCTTT.

This clonotype has a count of ten or more. This sequence joins TRBV20-1 and TRBJ2-7; 8 bases match TRBD1. The ends lost 6 bases at V and 2 bases at J; junction bases unmatched: 9. CDR1 and CDR2 from the germline V gene are DFQATT and SNEGSKA (reference sequence). The CDR3 consists of 14 residues. CDR3 sequence reads: CSAGDRTMTYEQYF. CDR3 DNA: TGCAGTGCGGGGGACAGGACGATGACCTACGAGCAGTACTTC.

This clonotype has a count of ten or more. V usage is TRBV5-6 and J usage is TRBJ1-3; D is uncertain. The length of the CDR3 is 16 residues. The germline gives CDR1 SGHDT, CDR2 YYEEEE. Trimming left V 3 bases short and J 2 bases short, with 15 bases between. The CDR3 nucleotides are TGTGCCAGCAGCTCGTTGGTCCCCTCAACTGGAAACACCATATATTTT. It codes for CASSSLVPSTGNTIYF.

This clonotype was counted ten times or more. The rearrangement links TRBV4-3 to TRBJ2-6, with D maybe TRBD1 (5 bases). The CDR3 sequence is 18 residues long. Between the trimmed V and J ends, which lost 4 bases and 2 bases, there was a span of 18 bases. The germline V gene has CDR1 LGHNA and CDR2 YSLEER. The CDR3 DNA reads as TGCGCCAGCAGCCGCGAATCCCAGGGTTTGACTGGGGCCAACGTCCTGACTTTC. It translates to CASSRESQGLTGANVLTF.

This clonotype was observed a few times. The gene calls are TRBV15 and TRBJ2-3; D is unclear. Germline V gene sequence: CDR1 LNHNV, CDR2 YYDKDF (reference sequence). The CDR3 covers 16 residues. V was trimmed by 0 bases and J by 0 bases, leaving 10 bases between them. CDR3 sequence (DNA): TGTGCCACCAGCAGAGATTCCCGGACCAGCACAGATACGCAGTATTTT. Its translation: CATSRDSRTSTDTQYF.

This clonotype has ten or more counts. The chain combines TRBV20-1 with TRBJ1-3; 7 nucleotides agree with TRBD1. Germline V gives CDR1 DFQATT, CDR2 SNEGSKA (reference sequence). The CDR3 is 13 residues long. The V and J ends lost 6 bases and 3 bases, in that order; junction bases with no gene match: 5. The CDR3 DNA is TGCAGTGCAACTACAGGGGTTGGAAACACCATATATTTT. It translates to CSATTGVGNTIYF.

This chain links TRBV20-1 with TRBJ1-1, with TRBD1 identical over 10 bases. Germline V CDR1 and CDR2: DFQATT, SNEGSKA (reference sequence). The CDR3 has 14 residues. With V trimmed by 1 base and J by 3 bases, 2 bases remained unmatched. The chain's CDR3 is CSARGQGAHTEAFF. The CDR3 DNA reads as TGCAGTGCTAGAGGACAGGGGGCTCACACTGAAGCTTTCTTT.

To note about this clonotype: This may be a read error, as it is one base from a much larger clone. This chain connects TRBV20-1 to TRBJ2-5; D might be TRBD1 (6 bases). The germline V gene encodes CDR1 DFQATT and CDR2 SNEGSKA (reference sequence). The V gene lost 0 bases and the J gene lost 4 bases, with 12 bases spanning the gap. The CDR3 consists of 14 residues. CDR3 in amino acids: CSAREIRGGETQYF. Here the CDR3 DNA reads TGCAGTGCTAGAGAGATTAGAGGGGGAGAGACCCAGTACTTC.

Only a few counts were recorded for this clonotype. It may be a read error: a sequence one base away is much more abundant. The CDR3 DNA is TGTGCCAGCAGCTTGGATAGCGGAAACTACAATGAGCAGTTCTTC. Residues: CASSLDSGNYNEQFF. This rearrangement joins TRBV5-6 to TRBJ2-1, with a weak D call TRBD2 (6 bases). This CDR3 region has 15 residues. Germline V gene lookup returns CDR1 SGHDT and CDR2 YYEEEE. With 0 bases removed from V and 3 bases from J, the gap between germline ends came to 10 bases.

In its sample, this clonotype was seen many times. DNA of the CDR3: TGTGCCAGCAGCTTTTCCGGACTAGCGGGGGAGAACATTCAGTACTTC. Protein product: CASSFSGLAGENIQYF. This sequence joins TRBV11-2 and TRBJ2-4; 13 positions match TRBD2. V lost 3 bases to trimming and J lost 7 bases; unmatched junction nucleotides: 6. CDR3 length: 16 amino acids. CDR1 is SGHAT, CDR2 FQNNGV, per germline.

At least ten counts were recorded for this clonotype. This chain links TRBV10-3 with TRBJ2-6, with 7 bases matching TRBD1. V shed 4 bases, J shed 4 bases, and the junction held 7 bases outside the gene matches. The CDR3 consists of 16 residues. The germline V gene encodes CDR1 ENHRY and CDR2 SYGVKD. CDR3 amino acids: CAISANRGLGANVLTF. The CDR3 DNA sequence: TGTGCCATCAGTGCCAACAGGGGATTAGGGGCCAACGTCCTGACTTTC.

Many counts were recorded for this clonotype. The V gene is TRBV5-6, the J gene TRBJ1-2; D unclear. V was cut by 3 bases and J by 7 bases, with 10 bases left in between. CDR1 and CDR2 from the germline V gene are SGHDT and YYEEEE. This CDR3 region has 12 residues. CDR3 sequence (DNA): TGTGCCAGCAGCTATTCCCCGGGTGGCTACACCTTC. It specifies CASSYSPGGYTF.

This clonotype was observed at least ten times. The V call is TRBV25-1, the J call TRBJ1-2; D is possibly TRBD1 (6 bases). V was shortened by 6 bases and J by 4 bases, with 12 bases between the two germline ends. Germline CDR1 and CDR2: MGHDK and SYGVNS. The CDR3 is 13 amino acids. CDR3 nucleotides: TGTGCCAGCAGAGACGACAGGAGCTATGGCTACACCTTC. Translated: CASRDDRSYGYTF.

This rearrangement joins TRBV11-2 to TRBJ2-7, with 7 positions matching TRBD2. The CDR3 loop spans 14 amino acids. CDR1 and CDR2 from the germline V gene are SGHAT and FQNNGV. V shed 5 bases and J 2 bases; nucleotides not matched to a gene: 6. The CDR3 DNA reads TGTGCCAGCAGCGGGGGGGGGAACACCTACGAGCAGTACTTC. This translates into CASSGGGNTYEQYF.

There are many counts of this clonotype. This chain connects TRBV2 to TRBJ2-3; D perhaps matches TRBD2 (6 bases). V lost 4 bases to trimming and J lost 7 bases, with 12 bases between them. Germline V gene sequence: CDR1 SNHLY, CDR2 FYNNEI. CDR3 length equals 13 residues. This CDR3 is CASSGGNDHTQYF. Written as DNA, the CDR3 is TGTGCCAGCAGTGGCGGGAACGACCATACGCAGTATTTT.

This clonotype came up many times. The junction departs from germline at one end; a sequencing error may be responsible. The chain recombines TRBV6-2 or TRBV6-3 with TRBJ2-3; 13 nucleotides agree with TRBD2. Germline V gives CDR1 MNHEY, CDR2 SVGEGT. This CDR3 is built from 13 residues. In DNA form, the CDR3 reads TGTGCCAGCAGTCACGGACTAGCGGGAGAGAGGTGGTTT. This encodes CASSHGLAGERWF.

Only a few counts were recorded for this clonotype. This sequence may be a read error, since a much larger clone differs from it by one base. The chain has TRBV7-2 and TRBJ2-2; no firm D call. The CDR3 consists of 14 residues. Germline V gene lookup returns CDR1 SGHTA and CDR2 FQGNSA. The CDR3 loop reads CANSLIRVHGELFF. CDR3 nucleotides: TGTGCCAACAGCTTAATAAGGGTTCACGGGGAGCTGTTTTTT.

With respect to this clonotype: A much larger clone differs from this one at a single base, so this may be a read error. The gene calls are TRBV5-1 and TRBJ2-2, with no clear D. The V gene lost 3 bases and the J gene lost 4 bases, with 10 bases spanning the gap. This CDR3 has 14 amino acids. Germline V gene lookup returns CDR1 SGHRS and CDR2 YFSETQ. CDR3 residues: CASSSGKGTGELFF. Here the CDR3 DNA reads TGCGCCAGCAGCTCCGGAAAGGGCACCGGGGAGCTGTTTTTT.

This clonotype was seen repeatedly, ten times or more. The rearrangement links TRBV20-1 to TRBJ2-1; 7 bases fit TRBD1. Per the germline V gene, CDR1 is DFQATT and CDR2 is SNEGSKA (reference sequence). The CDR3 is 14 amino acids. V shed 3 bases and J 3 bases; nucleotides not matched to a gene: 5. The chain's CDR3 is CSARDRDSYNEQFF. CDR3 bases: TGCAGTGCTAGGGACCGGGACAGCTACAATGAGCAGTTCTTC.

This clonotype showed up many times. This chain joins TRBV20-1 and TRBJ2-1, with unresolved D. The CDR3 has 13 residues. Germline V gene data show CDR1 as DFQATT and CDR2 as SNEGSKA (reference sequence). Deletions cut 1 base from V and 0 bases from J, with 4 bases between. CDR3 protein: CSARGRSYNEQFF. DNA for the CDR3: TGCAGTGCTAGAGGGCGCTCCTACAATGAGCAGTTCTTC.

This clonotype appeared many times. The rearrangement links TRBV5-1 to TRBJ1-4; D is unclear. Deletions cut 2 bases from V and 7 bases from J, with 12 bases between. This CDR3 comprises 14 residues. Germline V gene lookup returns CDR1 SGHRS and CDR2 YFSETQ. CDR3 region: CASSFAGMGEKLFF. CDR3 DNA sequence: TGCGCCAGCAGCTTTGCTGGTATGGGTGAAAAACTGTTTTTT.

This clonotype has a count of ten or more. V gene TRBV6-5 combines with J gene TRBJ2-7; no clear D. Germline V CDR1 and CDR2: MNHEY, SVGAGI. V lost 2 bases and J 7 bases, leaving 6 bases between the germline ends. This CDR3 contains 11 residues. The CDR3: CASSYLGEQYF. For the CDR3, the DNA is TGTGCCAGCAGTTACCTCGGGGAGCAGTACTTC.

This clonotype has ten or more counts. The chain combines TRBV20-1 with TRBJ2-7, with 12 bases fitting TRBD2. The CDR3 runs to 13 residues. CDR1 and CDR2 (germline): DFQATT, SNEGSKA (reference sequence). The trim removed 5 bases at V and 7 bases at J, leaving 6 bases unmatched. The CDR3 sequence is CSALAGGLQEQYF. The CDR3 DNA reads TGCAGTGCTCTAGCGGGAGGGCTGCAAGAGCAGTACTTC.

The chain employs TRBV27 and TRBJ2-1, with 9 bases lining up with TRBD2. The CDR3 consists of 16 residues. Germline CDR1 reads MNHEY; CDR2 reads SMNVEV (reference sequence). V was pared by 2 bases and J by 4 bases, with 6 bases of the junction left unmatched. The CDR3 region has the DNA TGTGCCAGCAGTTTACCCGGACTAGCGAGGTACAATGAGCAGTTCTTC. Residues: CASSLPGLARYNEQFF.

This clonotype was seen many times. V and J are TRBV24-1 and TRBJ2-1; 13 bases agree with TRBD2. The trim removed 2 bases at V and 5 bases at J, leaving 8 bases unmatched. The CDR3 has 18 amino acids. Per the germline V gene, CDR1 is KGHDR and CDR2 is SFDVKD. CDR3 coding DNA: TGTGCCACCAGTGATTGGGACAGGGGACTAGCGGGACACAATGAGCAGTTCTTC. It translates to CATSDWDRGLAGHNEQFF.